This T cell receptor (beta chain) emerged from a study of blood T cell repertoires in COVID-19. Study at large: The United States, Italy and Spain supplied acute and convalescent COVID-19 samples. PBMCs, B-cell-depleted T cells, or T cells were the source of the cDNA or gDNA that made up the material.

While infection was still active, Seattle patients were enrolled and then followed longitudinally. Study processing details: By means of reference gene primer amplification, nucleated cell counts were estimated. The assay was immunoSEQ multiplex PCR, and TCRdb's table has in-frame clones only and misses some. V and J calls and clone size are those listed in that table; D and trimming were worked out from the DNA. The data show nearly 200,000 clones, with over 80% seen just once and 0.95% held by the top ten. This clonotype was sampled from a man in his 60s with COVID-19, enrolled during active disease. Sequenced sample: peripheral blood.

The CDR3 loop reads CASSSQTGLRQPQHF. CDR3 bases: TGTGCCAGCAGTTCCCAGACAGGGCTAAGACAGCCCCAGCATTTT. The chain uses TRBV6-5 and TRBJ1-5, with 7 bases aligning to TRBD1. The junction had 10 bases not matched to a gene; V was cut back by 4 bases and J by 7 bases. The CDR3 length is 15 residues. CDR1 MNHEY and CDR2 SVGAGI come from the germline V gene.